The present TCR beta chain was sequenced within a study of blood T cell repertoires in COVID-19. Clones were read by immunoSEQ multiplex PCR, and TCRdb kept only the in-frame ones, dropping some. The sample carries under 350,000 clones, roughly 90% recorded once. Trimming shortened V by 9 bases and J by 2 bases, and 11 bases separated the two germline ends. The CDR3 has 13 residues. CDR1 is MNHEY and CDR2 is SVGAGI in the germline V gene. The clonotype comes from a woman in her thirties or forties who had recovered from COVID-19. The chain is built from TRBV6-5 and TRBJ1-5; D not certain. The specimen sequenced was PBMCs or T cells enriched from blood (not recorded which). The CDR3: CASRISGNQPQHF. In DNA form, the CDR3 reads TGTGCCAGTCGCATTTCGGGCAATCAGCCCCAGCATTTT.